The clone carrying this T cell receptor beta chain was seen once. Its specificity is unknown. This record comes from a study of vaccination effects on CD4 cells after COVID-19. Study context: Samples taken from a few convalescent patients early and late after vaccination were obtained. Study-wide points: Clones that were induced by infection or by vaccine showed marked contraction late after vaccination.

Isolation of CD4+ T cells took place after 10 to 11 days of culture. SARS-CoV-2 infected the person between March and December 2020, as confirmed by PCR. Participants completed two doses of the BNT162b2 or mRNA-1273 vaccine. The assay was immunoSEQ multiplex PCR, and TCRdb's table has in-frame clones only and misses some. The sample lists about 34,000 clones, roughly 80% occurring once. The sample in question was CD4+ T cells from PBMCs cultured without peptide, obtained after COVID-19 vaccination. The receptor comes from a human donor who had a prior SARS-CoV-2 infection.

The CDR3 here is CASSLGAGGLNEQFF. The CDR3 DNA reads as TGCGCCAGCAGCTTGGGTGCGGGGGGTTTGAATGAGCAGTTCTTC. This sequence joins TRBV5-1 and TRBJ2-1; 8 nucleotides agree with TRBD2. The CDR3 totals 15 residues. Germline V gives CDR1 SGHRS, CDR2 YFSETQ. V was pared by 0 bases and J by 7 bases, with 6 bases of the junction left unmatched.